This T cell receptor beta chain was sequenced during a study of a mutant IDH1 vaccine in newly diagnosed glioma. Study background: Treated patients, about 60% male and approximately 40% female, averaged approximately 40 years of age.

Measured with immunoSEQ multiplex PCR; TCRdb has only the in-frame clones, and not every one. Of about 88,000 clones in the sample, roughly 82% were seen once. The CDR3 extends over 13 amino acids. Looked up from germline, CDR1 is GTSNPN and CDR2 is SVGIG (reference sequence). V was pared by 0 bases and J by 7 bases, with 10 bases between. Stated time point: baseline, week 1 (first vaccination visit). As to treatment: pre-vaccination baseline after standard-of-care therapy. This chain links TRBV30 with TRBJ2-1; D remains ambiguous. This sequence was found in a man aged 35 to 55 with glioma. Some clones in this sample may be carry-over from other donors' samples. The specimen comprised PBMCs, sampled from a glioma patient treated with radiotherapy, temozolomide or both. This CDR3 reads CAWSVPGRNEQFF. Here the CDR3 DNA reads TGTGCCTGGAGTGTACCCGGGCGGAATGAGCAGTTCTTC.